This TCR beta chain was captured in a study of blood T cell repertoires in COVID-19. Whole-study context: Sources were T cells, B-cell-depleted T cells, or PBMCs; the material itself was cDNA or gDNA.

The CDR3 has 17 amino acids. Trimming removed 5 bases from V and 0 bases from J; junction bases left unmatched: 11. The germline gives CDR1 SGHTA, CDR2 FQGNSA. The table came from immunoSEQ multiplex PCR; TCRdb's copy has only in-frame clones and leaves some out. The sample consists of 150,000 to 200,000 clones, about 83% of them appearing once. The clonotype originates from a man between 60 and 75 years old with acute or convalescent COVID-19. This chain joins TRBV7-2 and TRBJ2-3, with 7 bases aligning to TRBD2. Specimen: peripheral blood. The CDR3, as DNA: TGTGCCAGCAGCCCCCGATTTAGCGGGCCCAGCACAGATACGCAGTATTTT. The encoded protein is CASSPRFSGPSTDTQYF.